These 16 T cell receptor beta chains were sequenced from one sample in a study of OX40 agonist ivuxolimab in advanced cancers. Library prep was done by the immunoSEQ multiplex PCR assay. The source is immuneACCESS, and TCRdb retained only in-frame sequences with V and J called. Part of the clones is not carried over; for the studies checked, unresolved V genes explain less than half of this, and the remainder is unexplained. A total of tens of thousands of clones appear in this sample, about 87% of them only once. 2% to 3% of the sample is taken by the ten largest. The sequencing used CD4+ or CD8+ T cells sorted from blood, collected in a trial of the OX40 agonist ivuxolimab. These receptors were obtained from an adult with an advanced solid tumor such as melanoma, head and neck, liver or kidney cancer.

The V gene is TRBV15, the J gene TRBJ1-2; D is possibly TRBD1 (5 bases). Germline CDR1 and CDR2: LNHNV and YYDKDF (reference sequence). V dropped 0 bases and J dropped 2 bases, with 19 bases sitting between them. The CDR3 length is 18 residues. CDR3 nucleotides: TGTGCCACCAGCAGAGATATAATGGTAGGGGATCCCAACTATGGCTACACCTTC. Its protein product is CATSRDIMVGDPNYGYTF.

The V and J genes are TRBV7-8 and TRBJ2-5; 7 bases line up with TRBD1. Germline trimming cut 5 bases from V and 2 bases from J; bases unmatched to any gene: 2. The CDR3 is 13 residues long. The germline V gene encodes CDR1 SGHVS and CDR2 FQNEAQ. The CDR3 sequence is CASSTGQQETQYF. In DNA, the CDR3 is TGTGCCAGCAGCACGGGACAGCAAGAGACCCAGTACTTC.

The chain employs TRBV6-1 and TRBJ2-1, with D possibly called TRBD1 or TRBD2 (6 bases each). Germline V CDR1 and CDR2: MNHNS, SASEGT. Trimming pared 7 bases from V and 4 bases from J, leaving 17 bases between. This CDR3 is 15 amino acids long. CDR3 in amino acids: CASTEGGGRYNEQFF. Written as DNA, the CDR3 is TGTGCCAGCACAGAAGGAGGGGGGCGTTACAATGAGCAGTTCTTC.

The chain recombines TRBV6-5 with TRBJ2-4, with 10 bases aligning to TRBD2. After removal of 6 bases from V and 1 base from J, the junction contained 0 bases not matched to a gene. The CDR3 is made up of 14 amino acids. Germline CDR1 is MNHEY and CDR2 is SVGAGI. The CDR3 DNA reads TGTGCCAGCAGACTAGCGGGGGCCAAAAACATTCAGTACTTC. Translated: CASRLAGAKNIQYF.

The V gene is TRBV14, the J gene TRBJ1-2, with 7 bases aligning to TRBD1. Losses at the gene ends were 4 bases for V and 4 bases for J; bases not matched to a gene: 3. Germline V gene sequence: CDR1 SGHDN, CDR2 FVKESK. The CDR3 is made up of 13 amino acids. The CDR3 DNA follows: TGTGCCAGCAGCCCTGACAGGGCCTATGGCTACACCTTC. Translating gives CASSPDRAYGYTF.

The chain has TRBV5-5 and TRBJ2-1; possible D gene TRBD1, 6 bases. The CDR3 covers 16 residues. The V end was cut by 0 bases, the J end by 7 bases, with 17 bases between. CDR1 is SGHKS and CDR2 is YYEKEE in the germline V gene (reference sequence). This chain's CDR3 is CASSLGWQGFMNEQFF. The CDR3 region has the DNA TGTGCCAGCAGCTTGGGGTGGCAGGGGTTCATGAATGAGCAGTTCTTC.

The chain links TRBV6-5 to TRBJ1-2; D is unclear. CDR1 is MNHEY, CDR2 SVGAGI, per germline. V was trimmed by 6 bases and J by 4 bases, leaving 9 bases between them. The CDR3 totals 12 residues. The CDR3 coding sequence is TGTGCCAGCAGGGATATGGCCTATGGCTACACCTTC. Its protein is CASRDMAYGYTF.

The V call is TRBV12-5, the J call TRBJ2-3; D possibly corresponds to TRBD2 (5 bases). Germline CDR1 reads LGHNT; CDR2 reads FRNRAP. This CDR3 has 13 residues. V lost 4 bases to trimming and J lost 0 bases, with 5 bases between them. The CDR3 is CASGWESTDTQYF. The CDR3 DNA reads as TGTGCTAGTGGTTGGGAGAGCACAGATACGCAGTATTTT.

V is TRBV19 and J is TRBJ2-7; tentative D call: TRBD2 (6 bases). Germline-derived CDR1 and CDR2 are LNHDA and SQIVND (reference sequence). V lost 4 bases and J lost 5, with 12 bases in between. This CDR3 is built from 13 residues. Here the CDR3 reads CASSTGGTDEQYF. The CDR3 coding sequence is TGTGCCAGTAGTACTGGGGGGACGGACGAGCAGTACTTC.

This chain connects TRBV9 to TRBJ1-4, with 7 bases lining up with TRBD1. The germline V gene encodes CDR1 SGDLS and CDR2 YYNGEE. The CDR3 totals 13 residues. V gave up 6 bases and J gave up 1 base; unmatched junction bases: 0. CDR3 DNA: TGTGCCAGCAACAGGGGAACTAATGAAAAACTGTTTTTT. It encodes CASNRGTNEKLFF.

The DNA for the CDR3 is TGTGCCAGCAGCTTGCTCGGACAAGAATATGGCTACACCTTC. It specifies CASSLLGQEYGYTF. J is TRBJ1-2 and V is TRBV5-6, with D tentatively TRBD1 (5 bases). V lost 1 base and J 5 bases, leaving 12 bases between the germline ends. Per the germline V gene, CDR1 is SGHDT and CDR2 is YYEEEE. The CDR3 totals 14 residues.

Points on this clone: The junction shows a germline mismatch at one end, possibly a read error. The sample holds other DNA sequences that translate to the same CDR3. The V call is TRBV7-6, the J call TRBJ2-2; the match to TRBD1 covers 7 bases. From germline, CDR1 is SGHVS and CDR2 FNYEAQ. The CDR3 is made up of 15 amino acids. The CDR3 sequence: CASSLGTANTGELFF. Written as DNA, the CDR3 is TGCGCCAGCAGTTTAGGGACAGCGAACACCGGGGAGCTGTTTTTT. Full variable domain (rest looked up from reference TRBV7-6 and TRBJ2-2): GAGVSQSPRYKVTKRGQDVALRCDPISGHVSLYWYRQALGQGPEFLTYFNYEAQQDKSGLPNDRFSAERPEGSISTLTIQRTEQRDSAMYRCASSLGTANTGELFFGEGSRLTVL.

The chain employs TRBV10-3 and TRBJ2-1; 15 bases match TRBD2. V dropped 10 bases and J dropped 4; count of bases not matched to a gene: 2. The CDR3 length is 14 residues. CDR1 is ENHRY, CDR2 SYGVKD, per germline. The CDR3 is CASGTSGGYNEQFF. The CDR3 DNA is TGTGCCAGCGGGACTAGCGGGGGGTACAATGAGCAGTTCTTC.

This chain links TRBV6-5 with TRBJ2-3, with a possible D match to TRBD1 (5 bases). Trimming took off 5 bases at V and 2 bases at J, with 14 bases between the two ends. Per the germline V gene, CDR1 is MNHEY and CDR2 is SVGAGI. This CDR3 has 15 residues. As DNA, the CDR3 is TGTGCCAGCAGTACAACAGGCGCGCCCACAGATACGCAGTATTTT. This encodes CASSTTGAPTDTQYF.

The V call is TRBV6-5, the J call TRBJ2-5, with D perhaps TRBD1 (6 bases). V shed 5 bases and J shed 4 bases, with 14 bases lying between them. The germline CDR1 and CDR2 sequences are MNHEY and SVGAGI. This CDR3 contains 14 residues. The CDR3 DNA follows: TGTGCCAGCAGTCGCGCTCTAGGGGGAGAGACCCAGTACTTC. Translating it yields CASSRALGGETQYF.

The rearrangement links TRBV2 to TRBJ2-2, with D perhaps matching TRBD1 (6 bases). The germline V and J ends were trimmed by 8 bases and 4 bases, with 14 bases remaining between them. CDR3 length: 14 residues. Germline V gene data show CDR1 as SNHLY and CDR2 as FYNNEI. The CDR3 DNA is TGTGCCAGCCTCCAAACAGGGAGCACCGGGGAGCTGTTTTTT. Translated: CASLQTGSTGELFF.